This T cell receptor beta chain comes out of a study of blood T cell repertoires in COVID-19. Trimming removed 8 bases from V and 0 bases from J, with 17 bases in between. Germline values: CDR1 SNHLY, CDR2 FYNNEI. The CDR3 totals 15 residues. This clone turned up a few times. This table comes from immunoSEQ multiplex PCR, and its TCRdb copy is limited to in-frame clones, with some not included. The data contain hundreds of thousands of clones, roughly 80% of them singletons. The source is a woman between 35 and 50 years old with active or convalescent COVID-19. The rearrangement joins TRBV2 to TRBJ2-7; a weak D match, TRBD1 (5 bases). Sequencing input: peripheral blood. The CDR3 reads CASGIDSTRSYEQYF. The DNA for the CDR3 is TGTGCCAGCGGGATTGACAGCACGCGCTCCTACGAGCAGTACTTC.